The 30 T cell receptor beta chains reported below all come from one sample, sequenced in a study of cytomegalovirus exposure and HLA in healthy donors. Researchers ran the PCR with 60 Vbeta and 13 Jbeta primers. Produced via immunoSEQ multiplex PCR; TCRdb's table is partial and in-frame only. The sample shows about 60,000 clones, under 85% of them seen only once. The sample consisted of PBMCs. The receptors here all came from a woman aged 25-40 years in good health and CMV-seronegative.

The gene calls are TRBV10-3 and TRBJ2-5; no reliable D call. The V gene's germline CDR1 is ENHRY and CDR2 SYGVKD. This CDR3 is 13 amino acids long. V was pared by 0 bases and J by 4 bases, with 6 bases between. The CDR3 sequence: CAISESLRETQYF. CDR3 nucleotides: TGTGCCATCAGTGAGTCTCTGAGAGAGACCCAGTACTTC.

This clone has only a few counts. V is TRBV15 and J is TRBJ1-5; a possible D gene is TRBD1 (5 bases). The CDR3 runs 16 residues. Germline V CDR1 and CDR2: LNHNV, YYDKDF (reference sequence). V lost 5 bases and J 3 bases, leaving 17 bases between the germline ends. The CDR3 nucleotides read TGTGCCACCAGCGGGCGACTAGGGGCTTTCAATCAGCCCCAGCATTTT. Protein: CATSGRLGAFNQPQHF.

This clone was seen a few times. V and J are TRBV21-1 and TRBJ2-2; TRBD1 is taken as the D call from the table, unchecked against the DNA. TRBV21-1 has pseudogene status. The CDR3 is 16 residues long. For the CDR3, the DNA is TGTGCCAGCAGCAAATCGGACAGGGTGGTCACCGGGGAGCTGTTTTTT. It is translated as CASSKSDRVVTGELFF.

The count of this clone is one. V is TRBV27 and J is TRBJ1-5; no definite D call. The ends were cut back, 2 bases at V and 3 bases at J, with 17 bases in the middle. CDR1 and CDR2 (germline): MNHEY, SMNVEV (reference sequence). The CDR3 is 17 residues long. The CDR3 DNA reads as TGTGCCAGCAGTTTAATCCCTCCGGGAAGGGTCAATCAGCCCCAGCATTTT. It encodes CASSLIPPGRVNQPQHF.

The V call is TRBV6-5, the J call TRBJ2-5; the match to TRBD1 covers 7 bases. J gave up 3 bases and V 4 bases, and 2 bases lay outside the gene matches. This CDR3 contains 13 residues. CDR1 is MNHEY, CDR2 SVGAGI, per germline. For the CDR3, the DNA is TGTGCCAGCAGTTTGGGGACAGAAGAGACCCAGTACTTC. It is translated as CASSLGTEETQYF.

CDR3 amino acids: CASGLVGGTSTDTQYF. CDR3 coding DNA: TGTGCTAGTGGTTTGGTAGGTGGGACTAGCACAGATACGCAGTATTTT. The chain employs TRBV12-5 and TRBJ2-3; a possible D gene is TRBD2 (6 bases). Germline-derived CDR1 and CDR2 are LGHNT and FRNRAP. Trimming cost V 0 bases and J 0 bases, with 10 bases left between them. The CDR3 covers 16 residues.

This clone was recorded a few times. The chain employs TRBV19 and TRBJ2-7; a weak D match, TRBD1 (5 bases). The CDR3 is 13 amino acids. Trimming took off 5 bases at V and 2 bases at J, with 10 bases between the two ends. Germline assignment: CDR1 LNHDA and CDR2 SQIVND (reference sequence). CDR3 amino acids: CASSFDRTYEQYV. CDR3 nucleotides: TGTGCCAGTAGTTTTGACAGAACCTACGAGCAGTACGTC.

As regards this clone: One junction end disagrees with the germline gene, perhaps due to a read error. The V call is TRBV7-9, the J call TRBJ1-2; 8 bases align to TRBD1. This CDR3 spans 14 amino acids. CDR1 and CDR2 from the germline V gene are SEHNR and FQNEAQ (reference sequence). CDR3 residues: CSSSFGQGGYGYTF. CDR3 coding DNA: TGTTCCAGCAGCTTCGGACAGGGCGGCTATGGCTACACCTTC. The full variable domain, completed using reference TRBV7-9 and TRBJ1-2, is DTGVSQNPRHKITKRGQNVTFRCDPISEHNRLYWYRQTLGQGPEFLTYFQNEAQLEKSRLLSDRFSAERPKGSFSTLEIQRTEQGDSAMYLCSSSFGQGGYGYTFGSGTRLTVV.

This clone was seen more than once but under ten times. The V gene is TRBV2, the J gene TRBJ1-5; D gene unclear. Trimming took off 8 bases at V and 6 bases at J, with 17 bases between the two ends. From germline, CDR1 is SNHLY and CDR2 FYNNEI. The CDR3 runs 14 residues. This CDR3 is CASSDQSGFQPQHF. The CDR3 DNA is TGTGCCAGCTCGGACCAAAGCGGGTTTCAGCCCCAGCATTTT. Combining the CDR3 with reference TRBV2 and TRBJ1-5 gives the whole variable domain EPEVTQTPSHQVTQMGQEVILRCVPISNHLYFYWYRQILGQKVEFLVSFYNNEISEKSEIFDDQFSVERPDGSNFTLKIRSTKLEDSAMYFCASSDQSGFQPQHFGDGTRLSIL.

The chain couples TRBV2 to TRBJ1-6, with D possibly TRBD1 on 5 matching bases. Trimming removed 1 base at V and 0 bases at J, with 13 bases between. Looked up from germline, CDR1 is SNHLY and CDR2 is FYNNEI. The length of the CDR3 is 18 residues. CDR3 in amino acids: CASSEDSQESSYNSPLHF. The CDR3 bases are TGTGCCAGCAGTGAAGACTCACAGGAGAGCTCCTATAATTCACCCCTCCACTTT. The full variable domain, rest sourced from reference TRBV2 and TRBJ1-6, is EPEVTQTPSHQVTQMGQEVILRCVPISNHLYFYWYRQILGQKVEFLVSFYNNEISEKSEIFDDQFSVERPDGSNFTLKIRSTKLEDSAMYFCASSEDSQESSYNSPLHFGNGTRLTVT.

CDR3 loop: CASSQYRDRESDTQYF. CDR3 sequence (DNA): TGCGCCAGCAGCCAGTACCGGGACAGGGAATCAGATACGCAGTATTTT. This chain uses TRBV4-3 with TRBJ2-3; 9 bases map to TRBD1. There are 16 residues in the CDR3. CDR1 LGHNA and CDR2 YSLEER come from the germline V gene. J was trimmed by 4 bases and V by 3 bases; bases with no gene match: 8.

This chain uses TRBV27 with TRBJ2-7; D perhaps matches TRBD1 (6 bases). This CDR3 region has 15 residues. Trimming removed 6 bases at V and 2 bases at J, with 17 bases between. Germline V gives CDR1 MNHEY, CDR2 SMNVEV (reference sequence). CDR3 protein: CASSPWPGDPYEQYF. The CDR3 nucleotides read TGTGCCAGCAGCCCCTGGCCAGGGGATCCCTACGAGCAGTACTTC.

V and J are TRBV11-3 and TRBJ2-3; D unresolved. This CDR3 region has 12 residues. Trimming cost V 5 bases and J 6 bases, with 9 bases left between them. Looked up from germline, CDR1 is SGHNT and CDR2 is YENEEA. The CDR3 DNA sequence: TGTGCCAGCAGCCCCCTCGCGGATACGCAGTATTTT. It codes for CASSPLADTQYF.

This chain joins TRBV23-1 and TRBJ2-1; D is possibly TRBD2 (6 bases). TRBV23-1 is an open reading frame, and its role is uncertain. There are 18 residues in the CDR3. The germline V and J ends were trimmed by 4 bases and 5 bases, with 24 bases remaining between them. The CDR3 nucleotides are TGCGCCAGCAGTCTAAACCAGGGTAGGACTACCGGGCACAATGAGCAGTTCTTC. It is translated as CASSLNQGRTTGHNEQFF.

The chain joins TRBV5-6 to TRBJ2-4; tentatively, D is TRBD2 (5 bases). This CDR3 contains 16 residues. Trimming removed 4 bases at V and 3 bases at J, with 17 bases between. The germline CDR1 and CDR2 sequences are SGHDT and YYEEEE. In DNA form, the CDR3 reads TGTGCCAGCAGCCGGGAAGGGTTTCTAGTCAAAAACATTCAGTACTTC. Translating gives CASSREGFLVKNIQYF.

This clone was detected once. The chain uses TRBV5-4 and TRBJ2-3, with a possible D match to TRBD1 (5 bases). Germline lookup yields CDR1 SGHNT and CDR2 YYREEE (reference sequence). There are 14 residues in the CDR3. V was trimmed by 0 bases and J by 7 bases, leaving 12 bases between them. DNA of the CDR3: TGTGCCAGCAGCTTGGGGGGCTCGACAAATACGCAGTATTTT. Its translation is CASSLGGSTNTQYF.

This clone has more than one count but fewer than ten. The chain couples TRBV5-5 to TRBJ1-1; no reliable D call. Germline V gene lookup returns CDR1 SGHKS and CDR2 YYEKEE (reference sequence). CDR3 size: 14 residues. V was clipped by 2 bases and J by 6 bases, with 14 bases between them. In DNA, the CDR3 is TGTGCCAGCAGCTTTTCGCACACTATCTCTGAAGCTTTCTTT. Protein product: CASSFSHTISEAFF.

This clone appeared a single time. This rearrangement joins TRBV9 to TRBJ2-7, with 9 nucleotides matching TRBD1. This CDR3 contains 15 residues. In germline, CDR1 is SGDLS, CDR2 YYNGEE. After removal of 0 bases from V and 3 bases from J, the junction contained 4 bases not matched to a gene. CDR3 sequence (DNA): TGTGCCAGCAGCGTAGAACAGGGGGCGTTCTACGAGCAGTACTTC. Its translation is CASSVEQGAFYEQYF. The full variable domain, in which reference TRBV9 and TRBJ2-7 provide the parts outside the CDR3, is DSGVTQTPKHLITATGQRVTLRCSPRSGDLSVYWYQQSLDQGLQFLIQYYNGEERAKGNILERFSAQQFPDLHSELNLSSLELGDSALYFCASSVEQGAFYEQYFGPGTRLTVT.

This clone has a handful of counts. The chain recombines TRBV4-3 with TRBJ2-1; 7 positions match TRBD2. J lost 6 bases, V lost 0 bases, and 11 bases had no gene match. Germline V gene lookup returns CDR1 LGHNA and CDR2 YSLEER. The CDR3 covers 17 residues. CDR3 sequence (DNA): TGCGCCAGCAGCCAAGATTATCAGACTAGCTTCTCCAATGAGCAGTTCTTC. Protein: CASSQDYQTSFSNEQFF.

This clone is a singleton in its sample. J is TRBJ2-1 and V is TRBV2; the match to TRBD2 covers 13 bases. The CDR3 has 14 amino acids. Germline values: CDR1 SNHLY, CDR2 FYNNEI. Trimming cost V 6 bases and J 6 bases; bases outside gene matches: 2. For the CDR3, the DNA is TGTGCCAGCAGGGGACTAGCGGGATTCAATGAGCAGTTCTTC. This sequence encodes CASRGLAGFNEQFF.

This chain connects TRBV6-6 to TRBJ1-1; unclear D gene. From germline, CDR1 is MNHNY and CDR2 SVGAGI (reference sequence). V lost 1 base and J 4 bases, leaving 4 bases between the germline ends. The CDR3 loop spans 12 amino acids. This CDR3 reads CASSYLSTEAFF. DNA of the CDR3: TGTGCCAGCAGTTACTTATCCACTGAAGCTTTCTTT.

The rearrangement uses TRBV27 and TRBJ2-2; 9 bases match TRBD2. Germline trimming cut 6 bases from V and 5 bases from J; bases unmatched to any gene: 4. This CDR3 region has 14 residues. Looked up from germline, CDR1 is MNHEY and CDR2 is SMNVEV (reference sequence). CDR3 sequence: CASRAGGPTGELFF. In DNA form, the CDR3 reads TGTGCCAGCAGGGCGGGAGGGCCAACCGGGGAGCTGTTTTTT.

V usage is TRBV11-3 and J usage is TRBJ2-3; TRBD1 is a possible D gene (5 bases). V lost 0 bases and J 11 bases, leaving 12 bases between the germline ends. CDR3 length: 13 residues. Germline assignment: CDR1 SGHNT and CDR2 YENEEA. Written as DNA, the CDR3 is TGTGCCAGCAGCTTAGAACCGAGCACAGGGCAGTATTTT. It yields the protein CASSLEPSTGQYF. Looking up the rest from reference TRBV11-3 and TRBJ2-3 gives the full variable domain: EAGVVQSPRYKIIEKKQPVAFWCNPISGHNTLYWYLQNLGQGPELLIRYENEEAVDDSQLPKDRFSAERLKGVDSTLKIQPAELGDSAVYLCASSLEPSTGQYFGPGTRLTVL.

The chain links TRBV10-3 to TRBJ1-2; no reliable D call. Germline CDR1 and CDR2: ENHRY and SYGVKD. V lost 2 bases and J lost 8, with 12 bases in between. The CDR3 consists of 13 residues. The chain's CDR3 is CAISEPAGEGYTF. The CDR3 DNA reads TGTGCCATCAGTGAGCCCGCCGGGGAGGGCTACACCTTC.

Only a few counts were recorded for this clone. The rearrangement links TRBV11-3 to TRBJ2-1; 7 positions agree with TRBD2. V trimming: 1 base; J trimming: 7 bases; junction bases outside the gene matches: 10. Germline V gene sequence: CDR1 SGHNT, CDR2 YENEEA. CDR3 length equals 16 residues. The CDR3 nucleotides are TGTGCCAGCAGCTTAGTGGGCGGGAAAGCGGGGAATGAGCAGTTCTTC. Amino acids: CASSLVGGKAGNEQFF.

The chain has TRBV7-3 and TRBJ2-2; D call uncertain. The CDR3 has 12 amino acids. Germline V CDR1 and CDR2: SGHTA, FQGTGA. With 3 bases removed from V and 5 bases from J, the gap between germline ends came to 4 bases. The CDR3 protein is CASSFRTGELFF. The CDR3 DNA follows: TGTGCCAGCAGCTTCAGGACCGGGGAGCTGTTTTTT.

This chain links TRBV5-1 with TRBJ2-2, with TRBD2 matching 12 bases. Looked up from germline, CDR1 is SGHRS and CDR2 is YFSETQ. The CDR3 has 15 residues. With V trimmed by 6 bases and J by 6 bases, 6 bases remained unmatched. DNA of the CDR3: TGCGCCAGCACACTAGCGGGGGGCTTCTCCGGGGAGCTGTTTTTT. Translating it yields CASTLAGGFSGELFF.

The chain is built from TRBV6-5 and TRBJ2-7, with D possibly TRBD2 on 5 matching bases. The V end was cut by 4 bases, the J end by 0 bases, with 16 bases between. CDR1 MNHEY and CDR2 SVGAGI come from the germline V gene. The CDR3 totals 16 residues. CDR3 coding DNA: TGTGCCAGCAGTTCCCCCACAAGAGGGAACTCCTACGAGCAGTACTTC. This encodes CASSSPTRGNSYEQYF.

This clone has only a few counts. The CDR3 bases are TGTGCCAGCAGCTGGGGTTTCGGGGGGGCTCGCACCTATGGCTACACCTTC. Translation: CASSWGFGGARTYGYTF. This rearrangement joins TRBV7-2 to TRBJ1-2; TRBD1 is a possible D gene (6 bases). Germline CDR1 and CDR2: SGHTA and FQGNSA. The V end lost 4 bases, the J end lost 4 bases, and 22 bases lay between the germline ends. This CDR3 region has 17 residues. Based on the CDR3 plus reference TRBV7-2 and TRBJ1-2, the full variable domain is GAGVSQSPSNKVTEKGKDVELRCDPISGHTALYWYRQSLGQGLEFLIYFQGNSAPDKSGLPSDRFSAERTGGSVSTLTIQRTQQEDSAVYLCASSWGFGGARTYGYTFGSGTRLTVV.

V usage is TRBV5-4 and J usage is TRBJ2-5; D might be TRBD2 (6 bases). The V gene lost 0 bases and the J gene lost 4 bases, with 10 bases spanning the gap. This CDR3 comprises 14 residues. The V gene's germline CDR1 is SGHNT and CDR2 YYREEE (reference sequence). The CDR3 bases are TGTGCCAGCAGCTTGGGGAGGGATCGAGAGACCCAGTACTTC. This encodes CASSLGRDRETQYF.